A selection of T cell receptor beta chains follows, all from one sample in a study of T cell repertoires in cytomegalovirus infection. One entry per CDR3 protein, called by TCRdb with MiXCR from the reads. The sample has a few hundred thousand distinct CDR3 sequences; about 32% are singletons. Antigens of these TCRs are unknown. The sample in question was cultured PBMCs, obtained from culture after CMV antigen stimulation. The source is a human donor in good health (CMV status not recorded). Some clones in this sample may be carry-over from other donors' samples. Both conserved end residues are part of each CDR3. The order of the fields is CDR3 DNA, CDR3 protein, clone size, V gene, D gene, J gene. D genes are given only for firm matches. Only part of the rows carry a size: once, few, many, or a class if the clone is expanded.

DNA: TGTGCCAGCAGCCAAGGACACGAAAGAGCCAAAAACATTCAGTACTTC
CDR3: CASSQGHERAKNIQYF
size: many
V: TRBV6-1
D: NA
J: TRBJ2-4

DNA: TGTGCCAGCAGGCGACTAGCGGGAGTGGACAATGAGCAGTTCTTC
CDR3: CASRRLAGVDNEQFF
size: few
V: TRBV6-2/TRBV6-3
D: TRBD2
J: TRBJ2-1

DNA: TGTGCCAGTAGTCCCTTAGGGGGGACAGGGGCCGAAAAACTGTTTTTT
CDR3: CASSPLGGTGAEKLFF
size: NA
V: TRBV19
D: TRBD1
J: TRBJ1-4

DNA: TGTGCCAGCAGTCTCCTAGCGGGAACGTCAGATACGCAGTATTTT
CDR3: CASSLLAGTSDTQYF
size: NA
V: TRBV27
D: TRBD2
J: TRBJ2-3

DNA: TGTGCCAGCAGTTACGTGTACAGGGGGCGTAGGAGCACTGAAGCTTTCTTT
CDR3: CASSYVYRGRRSTEAFF
size: few
V: TRBV6-6
D: TRBD1
J: TRBJ1-1

DNA: TGTGCCAGCAGTTTAGATCCGACTAGCAATCAGCCCCAGCATTTT
CDR3: CASSLDPTSNQPQHF
size: NA
V: TRBV12-3/TRBV12-4
D: NA
J: TRBJ1-5

DNA: TGCAGTGGACTAGCCTACAATGAGCAGTTCTTC
CDR3: CSGLAYNEQFF
size: many
V: TRBV20-1
D: NA
J: TRBJ2-1

DNA: TGCGCCAGCAGGAAGGGTTGGGGTGAAAAACTGTTTTTT
CDR3: CASRKGWGEKLFF
size: NA
V: TRBV5-1
D: NA
J: TRBJ1-4

DNA: TGTGCCAGCAGCCCACAGGGCTCTAATGAAAAACTGTTTTTT
CDR3: CASSPQGSNEKLFF
size: many
V: TRBV7-2
D: NA
J: TRBJ1-4

DNA: TGTGCCAGCAGCGACCGACTGAACACCGGGGAGCTGTTTTTT
CDR3: CASSDRLNTGELFF
size: NA
V: TRBV9
D: NA
J: TRBJ2-2

DNA: TGTGCCAGCAGCGTTAGCGGGAGGGTCACAGATACGCAGTATTTT
CDR3: CASSVSGRVTDTQYF
size: many
V: TRBV7-2
D: TRBD2
J: TRBJ2-3

DNA: TGTGCCAGCAGTACTTTCACCGGGGAGCTGTTTTTT
CDR3: CASSTFTGELFF
size: many
V: TRBV6-5
D: NA
J: TRBJ2-2

DNA: TGCAGCGTTGAAGAAAAACTAGCGGGAGGGGGAGAGACCCAGTACTTC
CDR3: CSVEEKLAGGGETQYF
size: NA
V: TRBV29-1
D: TRBD2
J: TRBJ2-5

DNA: TGTGCCAGCAGCTCTTCCCGGGATATCAATTCACCCCTCCACTTT
CDR3: CASSSSRDINSPLHF
size: many
V: TRBV7-2
D: NA
J: TRBJ1-6

DNA: TGTGCCATCAGTGAGTCCCAGGATTATTCACCCCTCCACTTT
CDR3: CAISESQDYSPLHF
size: few
V: TRBV10-3
D: NA
J: TRBJ1-6

DNA: TGTGCCAGCAGCCACAACTACAATGAGCAGTTCTTC
CDR3: CASSHNYNEQFF
size: NA
V: TRBV14
D: NA
J: TRBJ2-1

DNA: TGCGCCAGCAGCCACAAACGTCAGGGACGGGAGGGCCCCGAGCAGTACTTC
CDR3: CASSHKRQGREGPEQYF
size: NA
V: TRBV4-1
D: TRBD2
J: TRBJ2-7

DNA: TGCAGTGCTAGAGAAGCCAATCTAGCGGGAGTAACAGATACGCAGTATTTT
CDR3: CSAREANLAGVTDTQYF
size: NA
V: TRBV20-1
D: TRBD2
J: TRBJ2-3

DNA: TGTGCCAGCAGCACGGGACTAGGAGGCACAGATACGCAGTATTTT
CDR3: CASSTGLGGTDTQYF
size: NA
V: TRBV11-2
D: TRBD2
J: TRBJ2-3

DNA: TGTGCCAGCAGTACCCTAGCAGGGAGGAGGGACGAGCAGTACTTC
CDR3: CASSTLAGRRDEQYF
size: NA
V: TRBV27
D: NA
J: TRBJ2-7

DNA: TGTGCCAGCAGCTCCTCCGCGGCAGGGGGGTCTAATGAAAAACTGTTTTTT
CDR3: CASSSSAAGGSNEKLFF
size: NA
V: TRBV28
D: TRBD1
J: TRBJ1-4

DNA: TGTGCCAGCAGCTCCCGGTGGGATAGGGTGGGCCCCTACGAGCAGTACTTC
CDR3: CASSSRWDRVGPYEQYF
size: many
V: TRBV7-6
D: NA
J: TRBJ2-7

DNA: TGTGCCAGCAGCTTATATAGGAGTTGGGGACAAGAGACCCAGTACTTC
CDR3: CASSLYRSWGQETQYF
size: many
V: TRBV7-8
D: NA
J: TRBJ2-5

DNA: TGTGCCAGCAGCTTAGCGCCCAGGGGAGGCTCCTACGAGCAGTACTTC
CDR3: CASSLAPRGGSYEQYF
size: NA
V: TRBV7-6
D: NA
J: TRBJ2-7

DNA: TGTGCCAGCAGAAATCAGCGAGAGACCCAGTACTTC
CDR3: CASRNQRETQYF
size: few
V: TRBV7-9
D: NA
J: TRBJ2-5

DNA: TGTGCCAGCAGTTTGGAGCGGGAGGGCGGGTCCATTCAGTACTTC
CDR3: CASSLEREGGSIQYF
size: few
V: TRBV12-3/TRBV12-4
D: TRBD2
J: TRBJ2-4

DNA: TGTGCCATCAGTGAAATCGCGGCGGGTGAGACCCAGTACTTC
CDR3: CAISEIAAGETQYF
size: NA
V: TRBV10-3
D: NA
J: TRBJ2-5

DNA: TGTGCCAGCAGCTTAGGCTACACTGAAGCTTTCTTT
CDR3: CASSLGYTEAFF
size: NA
V: TRBV7-2
D: NA
J: TRBJ1-1

DNA: TGCGCCAGCAGCCAAGATCTAATAGCCAGATCCTACGAGCAGTACTTC
CDR3: CASSQDLIARSYEQYF
size: NA
V: TRBV4-3
D: NA
J: TRBJ2-7

DNA: TGTGCCAGCAGCTTAGCCGGGGGAATCACCGGGGAGCTGTTTTTT
CDR3: CASSLAGGITGELFF
size: once
V: TRBV7-6
D: NA
J: TRBJ2-2

DNA: TGTGCCAGCAGCCGGAGGGGCGGGAGCTCCTACAATGAGCAGTTCTTC
CDR3: CASSRRGGSSYNEQFF
size: NA
V: TRBV2
D: TRBD2
J: TRBJ2-1

DNA: TGTGCCAGCAGTTACGTCCCCGGGACTAGCGACAACACCGGGGAGCTGTTTTTT
CDR3: CASSYVPGTSDNTGELFF
size: NA
V: TRBV6-2/TRBV6-3
D: TRBD2
J: TRBJ2-2

DNA: TGCGCCAGCAGCTCGACCCTTGGGGATTCACCCCTCCACTTT
CDR3: CASSSTLGDSPLHF
size: few
V: TRBV5-1
D: NA
J: TRBJ1-6

DNA: TGTGCCAGCAGCCACCCCATCCAGAGCTACTCTGGAAACACCATATATTTT
CDR3: CASSHPIQSYSGNTIYF
size: NA
V: TRBV7-2
D: NA
J: TRBJ1-3

DNA: TGTGCCAGCAGCCCTACTACCGGGACTAGCGGGAGTTCGGGCAATGAGCAGTTCTTC
CDR3: CASSPTTGTSGSSGNEQFF
size: NA
V: TRBV11-3
D: TRBD2
J: TRBJ2-1

DNA: TGTGCCACCAGCAGCACAGGGCTTAACACTGAAGCTTTCTTT
CDR3: CATSSTGLNTEAFF
size: NA
V: TRBV15
D: NA
J: TRBJ1-1

DNA: TGTGCCAGCAGCCCCGGGACTAGCGGGAGTCATGAGCAGTTCTTC
CDR3: CASSPGTSGSHEQFF
size: NA
V: TRBV11-1
D: TRBD2
J: TRBJ2-1

DNA: TGTGCCAGCAGTTTATTTAGATACAATGAGCAGTTCTTC
CDR3: CASSLFRYNEQFF
size: NA
V: TRBV27
D: NA
J: TRBJ2-1

DNA: TGTGCCTGGTCGCAGGGGGCAAGAAGCACAGATACGCAGTATTTT
CDR3: CAWSQGARSTDTQYF
size: NA
V: TRBV30
D: TRBD1
J: TRBJ2-3